The 6 T cell receptor beta chains below all came from one sample that was sequenced in a study of blood T cell repertoires in COVID-19. Here immunoSEQ multiplex PCR was the method, and the copy in TCRdb shows in-frame clones only, minus some. The profile shows about 36,000 clones, about three quarters of them singletons. The sequenced sample consisted of peripheral blood. The source is a man in his sixties with active COVID-19.

J is TRBJ1-2 and V is TRBV7-8; a weak D match, TRBD1 (5 bases). V lost 4 bases, J lost 8 bases, and 23 bases lay in between. The germline V gene encodes CDR1 SGHVS and CDR2 FQNEAQ. This CDR3 has 16 amino acids. CDR3 sequence: CASSSIFLKGTGGYTF. The CDR3 DNA reads as TGTGCCAGCAGCTCAATCTTCTTAAAGGGGACTGGAGGCTACACCTTC.

The J gene is TRBJ2-6, the V gene TRBV5-6, with a possible D match to TRBD1 (5 bases). CDR3 length equals 14 residues. Trimming took 3 bases from V and 2 from J, leaving 6 bases between them. Germline assignment: CDR1 SGHDT and CDR2 YYEEEE. This chain's CDR3 is CASSSDTGANVLTF. The CDR3 nucleotides are TGTGCCAGCAGCTCGGACACTGGGGCCAACGTCCTGACTTTC.

In DNA form, the CDR3 reads TGTGCCAGCAAGGGACAGGGGGCGAGCAATCAGCCCCAGCATTTT. Translated, it gives CASKGQGASNQPQHF. The chain combines TRBV6-5 with TRBJ1-5; 12 bases fit TRBD1. V lost 7 bases to trimming and J lost 1 base; unmatched junction nucleotides: 2. The CDR3 is 15 residues long. CDR1 and CDR2 from the germline V gene are MNHEY and SVGAGI.

V gene TRBV7-2 combines with J gene TRBJ2-1; maybe TRBD1 (5 bases). Between the trimmed V and J ends, which lost 2 bases and 9 bases, there was a span of 20 bases. The CDR3 is 16 amino acids. Looked up from germline, CDR1 is SGHTA and CDR2 is FQGNSA. CDR3 sequence (DNA): TGTGCCAGCAGCTTAAGGGCTAGGGGCGAAGGGGTTGAGCAGTTCTTC. Translating it yields CASSLRARGEGVEQFF.

This rearrangement joins TRBV7-9 to TRBJ1-4; tentatively, D is TRBD1 (5 bases). The CDR3 extends over 12 amino acids. Trimming took off 8 bases at V and 4 bases at J, with 8 bases between the two ends. Germline CDR1 reads SEHNR; CDR2 reads FQNEAQ (reference sequence). The CDR3 DNA is TGTGCCAGCTCTCAGGGTAATGAAAAACTGTTTTTT. It encodes CASSQGNEKLFF.

The chain employs TRBV6-5 and TRBJ1-5; D is unresolved. Deletions cut 8 bases from V and 5 bases from J, with 13 bases between. Germline V gene sequence: CDR1 MNHEY, CDR2 SVGAGI. CDR3 length: 13 residues. As DNA, the CDR3 is TGTGCCAGCCGCCCTATACGTTATCAGCCCCAGCATTTT. This encodes CASRPIRYQPQHF.